Below are 9 T cell receptor beta chains sequenced from a single sample in a study of CD8 T cells in ankylosing spondylitis. General observations from the study: What appeared characteristic of ankylosing spondylitis blood was a TCR beta motif of fewer than ten highly homologous variants.

No antigen has been assigned to these receptors. A single record per CDR3 protein comes from TCRdb applying MiXCR to the 5' RACE reads. The data hold 800,000 to 900,000 distinct CDR3 sequences, with approximately 12% observed a single time. Sequencing was done on a sample of blood, either unsorted or a sorted T cell fraction (not recorded which). The receptors here all came from a male donor with ankylosing spondylitis.

This clonotype appeared a single time. The CDR3 end shows no conserved phenylalanine or tryptophan, and so a read error is likely. The chain joins TRBV10-3 to TRBJ2-3; 8 bases are shared with TRBD2. This CDR3 spans 14 amino acids. Germline V lookup: CDR1 ENHRY, CDR2 SYGVKD. The V gene end was trimmed by 6 bases and the J gene end by 4 bases; junction bases not matched to a gene: 6. CDR3 residues: CAIRAGLDSDTQYY. The CDR3 DNA is TGTGCCATCAGGGCGGGACTAGACTCAGATACGCAGTATTAT.

This clonotype was detected only a few times. The gene calls are TRBV4-3 and TRBJ1-2, with D maybe TRBD1 (6 bases). Germline CDR1 reads LGHNA; CDR2 reads YSLEER. V lost 0 bases, J lost 2 bases, and 13 bases lay in between. The CDR3 is 16 amino acids. CDR3 nucleotide sequence: TGCGCCAGCAGCCAAGATAGAATGGGGGGCAACTATGGCTACACCTTC. Protein sequence: CASSQDRMGGNYGYTF.

The table lists this clonotype with many counts. The V and J genes are TRBV5-1 and TRBJ2-7, with unresolved D. V dropped 3 bases and J dropped 6 bases, with 13 bases sitting between them. The CDR3 is made up of 13 amino acids. Germline V lookup: CDR1 SGHRS, CDR2 YFSETQ. This CDR3 reads CASSSTVKGEQYF. The CDR3 DNA reads TGCGCCAGCAGCTCCACTGTAAAGGGCGAGCAGTACTTC. The complete variable domain, with remaining parts taken from reference TRBV5-1 and TRBJ2-7, reads KAGVTQTPRYLIKTRGQQVTLSCSPISGHRSVSWYQQTPGQGLQFLFEYFSETQRNKGNFPGRFSGRQFSNSRSEMNVSTLELGDSALYLCASSSTVKGEQYFGPGTRLTVT.

This clonotype has just a few counts. The rearrangement uses TRBV20-1 and TRBJ2-2, with D maybe TRBD2 (5 bases). The V and J ends lost 7 bases and 4 bases respectively, with 13 bases between them. The germline V gene has CDR1 DFQATT and CDR2 SNEGSKA (reference sequence). CDR3 length: 13 amino acids. CDR3 DNA sequence: TGCAGTGTTGATGTTGGGAGCACCGGGGAGCTGTTTTTT. Translated: CSVDVGSTGELFF.

There are a few counts of this clonotype. The CDR3 DNA sequence: TGCAGTGCTAGAGATCGGGGGACAGGGGGAGTAGGCGAAAAACTGTTTTTT. It translates to CSARDRGTGGVGEKLFF. The chain links TRBV20-1 to TRBJ1-4, with 11 positions matching TRBD1. The CDR3 runs 17 residues. V dropped 0 bases and J dropped 8; count of bases not matched to a gene: 11. The germline gives CDR1 DFQATT, CDR2 SNEGSKA (reference sequence).

This clonotype came up a few times. V is TRBV15 and J is TRBJ1-4, with D tentatively TRBD1 (5 bases). The CDR3 contains 14 residues. CDR1 is LNHNV and CDR2 is YYDKDF in the germline V gene (reference sequence). The ends were cut back, 1 base at V and 10 bases at J, with 13 bases in the middle. The CDR3 DNA sequence: TGTGCCACCAGCAGAGGCAGGGCTGAGGGAAAACTGTTTTTT. This codes for CATSRGRAEGKLFF.

This clonotype came up once. The V gene is TRBV4-1, the J gene TRBJ2-7, with D possibly being TRBD2 (5 bases). The CDR3 loop spans 14 amino acids. V was pared by 0 bases and J by 2 bases, with 8 bases between. Germline CDR1 reads MGHRA; CDR2 reads YSYEKL. CDR3 bases: TGCGCCAGCAGCCAAGATTTAGCGACCTACGAGCAGTACTTC. This translates into CASSQDLATYEQYF.

This chain joins TRBV6-2 or TRBV6-3 and TRBJ1-5, with D uncertain. Per germline, CDR1 MNHEY and CDR2 SVGEGT. Trimming removed 2 bases from V and 4 bases from J, with 6 bases in between. This CDR3 comprises 13 residues. CDR3 in amino acids: CASSYGVNQPQHF. The CDR3 region has the DNA TGTGCCAGCAGTTACGGGGTGAATCAGCCCCAGCATTTT.

There are many counts of this clonotype. The chain has TRBV4-1 and TRBJ2-7; the match to TRBD2 covers 9 bases. The germline V gene encodes CDR1 MGHRA and CDR2 YSYEKL. CDR3 length: 14 residues. The V segment lost 2 bases and the J segment 2 bases; nucleotides outside the gene matches: 1. CDR3 loop: CASSQRTSAYEQYF. In nucleotides, the CDR3 is TGCGCCAGCAGCCAACGGACTAGCGCCTACGAGCAGTACTTC.